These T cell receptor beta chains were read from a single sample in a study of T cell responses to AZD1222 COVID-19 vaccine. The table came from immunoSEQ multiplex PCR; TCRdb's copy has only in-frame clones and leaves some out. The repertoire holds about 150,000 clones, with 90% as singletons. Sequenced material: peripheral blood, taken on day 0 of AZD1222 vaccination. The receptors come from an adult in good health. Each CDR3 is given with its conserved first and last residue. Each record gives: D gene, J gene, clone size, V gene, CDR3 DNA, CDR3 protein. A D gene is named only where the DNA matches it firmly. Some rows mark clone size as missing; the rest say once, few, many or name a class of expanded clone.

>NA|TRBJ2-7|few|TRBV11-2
TGTGCCAGCAGCCCCCAGCTAAGGCAGTACTTC
CASSPQLRQYF
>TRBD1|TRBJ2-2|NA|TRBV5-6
TGTGCCAGCAACACGGACAGGGGCTGGGATACCACCGGGGAGCTGTTTTTT
CASNTDRGWDTTGELFF
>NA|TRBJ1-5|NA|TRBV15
TGTGCCACCAGCAGAGATCAGGGTCAGCCCCAGCATTTT
CATSRDQGQPQHF
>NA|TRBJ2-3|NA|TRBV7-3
TGTGCCAGCAGCTTAATTTCCACAGATACGCAGTATTTT
CASSLISTDTQYF
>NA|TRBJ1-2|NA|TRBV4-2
TGTGCCAGCAGCCAATACCCAGGCTCTAACTATGGCTACACCTTC
CASSQYPGSNYGYTF
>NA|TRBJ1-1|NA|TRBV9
TGTGCCAGCAGCGCCGAAACAGGAATAAACACTGAAGCTTTCTTT
CASSAETGINTEAFF
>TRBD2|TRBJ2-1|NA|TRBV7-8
TGTGCCAGCAGCTTAGAGGGACTAGCGGCCTACAATGAGCAGTTCTTC
CASSLEGLAAYNEQFF
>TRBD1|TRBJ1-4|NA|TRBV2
TGTGCCAGCAGTGTGAATCCGACAGGGGCTTCTAATGAAAAACTGTTTTTT
CASSVNPTGASNEKLFF
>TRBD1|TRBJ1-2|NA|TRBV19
TGTGCCAGTAGTAAACCGACAGGGGGAAGGCTGGTGGACTATGGCTACACCTTC
CASSKPTGGRLVDYGYTF
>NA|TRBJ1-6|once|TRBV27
TGTGCCAGCAAGCGGTCTGGTTCACCCCTCCACTTT
CASKRSGSPLHF
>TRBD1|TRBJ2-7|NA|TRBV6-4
TGTGCCAGCAGTGACACCACCGGGACAGAGGCCTACGAGCAGTACTTC
CASSDTTGTEAYEQYF
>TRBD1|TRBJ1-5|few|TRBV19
TGTGCCAGTAATTGGGCAGGGGGCGGTCAGCCCCAGCATTTT
CASNWAGGGQPQHF
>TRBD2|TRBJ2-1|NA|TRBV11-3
TGTGCCAGCAGCGTGACTGCCGGGACTAGCGAAAGGCAGTTCTTC
CASSVTAGTSERQFF
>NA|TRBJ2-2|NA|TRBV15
TGTGCCACCAGCAGAGATTTGGGGGACACCGGGGAGCTGTTTTTT
CATSRDLGDTGELFF
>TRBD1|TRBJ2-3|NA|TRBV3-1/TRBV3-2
TGTGCCAGCAGCCAAGATAGGGGGCCGCGCTCAGATACGCAGTATTTT
CASSQDRGPRSDTQYF
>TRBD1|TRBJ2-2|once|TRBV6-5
TGTGCCTCGGGGGAACAGGGGGGTATCACCGGGGAGCTGTTTTTT
CASGEQGGITGELFF
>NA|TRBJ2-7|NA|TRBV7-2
TGTGCCAGCAGCTTAGTGGCAGTCGTATACGAGCAGTACTTC
CASSLVAVVYEQYF
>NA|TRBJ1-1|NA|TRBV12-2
TGTGCAAGTCGCTCCCAATGGGCCCGACTGAACACTGAAGCTTTCTTT
CASRSQWARLNTEAFF
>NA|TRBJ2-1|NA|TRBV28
TGTGCCAGCAGTCCCCCCCCGAGCCGAATAGCATACTACAATGAGCAGTTCTTC
CASSPPPSRIAYYNEQFF
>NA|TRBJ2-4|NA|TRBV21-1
TGTGCCAGCAGCAAAGTCCCCTACCCTTCTAGCGGGACAAACATTCAGTACTTC
CASSKVPYPSSGTNIQYF
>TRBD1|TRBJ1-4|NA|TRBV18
TGTGCCAGCTCAACAGGACAGGGCAAGGATGAAAAACTGTTTTTT
CASSTGQGKDEKLFF
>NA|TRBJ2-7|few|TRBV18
TGTGCCAGCTCACCAGCGAACAGAGACTACGAGCAGTACTTC
CASSPANRDYEQYF
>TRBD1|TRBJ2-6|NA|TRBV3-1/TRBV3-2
TGTGCCAGCAGCCCCAGGACAGGAAAGAGCTCTGGGGCCAACGTCCTGACTTTC
CASSPRTGKSSGANVLTF
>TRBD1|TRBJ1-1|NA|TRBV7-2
TGTGCCAGCAGCTCAGGACAGGGTCTTGAAGCTTTCTTT
CASSSGQGLEAFF
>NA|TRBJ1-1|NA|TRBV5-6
TGTGCCAGCAGCTTAGGTACAGGCATGAACACTGAAGCTTTCTTT
CASSLGTGMNTEAFF
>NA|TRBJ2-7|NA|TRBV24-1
TGTGCCACCAGTGATGCTGGTCGCTCCTACGAGCAGTACTTC
CATSDAGRSYEQYF
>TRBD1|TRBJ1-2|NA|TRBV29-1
TGCAGCGTTGACGGCCCAGGGACAGGGGCTCTCAATGGCTACACCTTC
CSVDGPGTGALNGYTF
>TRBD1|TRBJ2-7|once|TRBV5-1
TGCGCCAGCAGTTGGGGACAGGACTCCTTCTACGAGCAGTACTTC
CASSWGQDSFYEQYF
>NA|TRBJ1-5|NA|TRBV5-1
TGCGCCAGCAGCTTGGGGGGCGCCTTGAATCAGCCCCAGCATTTT
CASSLGGALNQPQHF
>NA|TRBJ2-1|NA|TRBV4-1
TGCGCCAGCAGCCAAGTTGGTAATGAGCAGTTCTTC
CASSQVGNEQFF
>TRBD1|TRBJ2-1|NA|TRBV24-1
TGTGCCACCAGTGATTTGGCCAGGGGGAGCTCCTACAATGAGCAGTTCTTC
CATSDLARGSSYNEQFF
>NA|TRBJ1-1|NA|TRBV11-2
TGTGCCAGCAGCTTAGCCGGTCCGGGCACTGAAGCTTTCTTT
CASSLAGPGTEAFF
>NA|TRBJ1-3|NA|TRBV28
TGTGCCAGCAGTCCACGGAGAGCCTCTGGAAACACCATATATTTT
CASSPRRASGNTIYF
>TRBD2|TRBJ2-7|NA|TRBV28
TGTGCCAGCAGTTTATCCGCCCTGGCGGGAGGTTTATACGAGCAGTACTTC
CASSLSALAGGLYEQYF
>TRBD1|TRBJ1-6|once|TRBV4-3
TGCGCCAGCAGCCAAACAGGGGGCGTCCTCTATAATTCACCCCTCCACTTT
CASSQTGGVLYNSPLHF
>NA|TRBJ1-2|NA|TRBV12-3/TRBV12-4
TGTGCCAGCAGTTTGGACAGAACCTATGGCTACACCTTC
CASSLDRTYGYTF
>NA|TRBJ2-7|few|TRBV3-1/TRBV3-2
TGTGCCAGCAGCCAAGCGCTAGGCGGGCCCTCCTACGAGCAGTACTTC
CASSQALGGPSYEQYF
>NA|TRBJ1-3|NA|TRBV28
TGTGCCAGCAGTTTGCCTTTGAAGAGTAGAAACACCATATATTTT
CASSLPLKSRNTIYF
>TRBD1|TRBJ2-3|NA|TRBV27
TGTGCCAGCAGTCGGGACAGGGTGGGTGCTAGCACAGATACGCAGTATTTT
CASSRDRVGASTDTQYF
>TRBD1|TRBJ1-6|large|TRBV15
TGTGCCACCAGCAGAGGACCGGGACAGGCAAATTCACCCCTCCACTTT
CATSRGPGQANSPLHF
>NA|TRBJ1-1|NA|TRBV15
TGTGCCACCAGCGCCCAGTTCACTGAAGCTTTCTTT
CATSAQFTEAFF
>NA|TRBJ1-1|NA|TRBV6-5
TGTGCCAGCAGTTACGGGGGAAGGAGAAGGAACACTGAAGCTTTCTTT
CASSYGGRRRNTEAFF
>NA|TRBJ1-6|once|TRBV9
TGTGCCAGCAGCGTAGCGAGGGTACGAGTGGGATCACCCCTCCACTTT
CASSVARVRVGSPLHF
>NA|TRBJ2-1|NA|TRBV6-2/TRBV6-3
TGTGCCAGCAGCCCTCTGAATGAGCAGTTCTTC
CASSPLNEQFF
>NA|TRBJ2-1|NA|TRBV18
TGTGCCAGCTCAAAAGCGGACTACAATGAGCAGTTCTTC
CASSKADYNEQFF
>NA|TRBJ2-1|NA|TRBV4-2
TGTGCCAGCAGCCCGGGGGGCGGGAGCTCCTACAATGAGCAGTTCTTC
CASSPGGGSSYNEQFF
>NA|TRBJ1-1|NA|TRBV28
TGTGCCAGCAGTTTCCGGGGAAGGAAGAACACTGAAGCTTTCTTT
CASSFRGRKNTEAFF
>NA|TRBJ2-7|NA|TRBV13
TGTGCCAGCAGCTACCAATCGATCACAGGGCATGTGAGCGAGCAGTACTTC
CASSYQSITGHVSEQYF
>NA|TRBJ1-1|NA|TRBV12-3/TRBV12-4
TGTGCCAGCAGTCCAGGGAGTGACACTGAAGCTTTCTTT
CASSPGSDTEAFF
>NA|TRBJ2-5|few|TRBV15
TGTGCCACCAGCAGAGGGCGTGAGGGGGGAGAGACCCAGTACTTC
CATSRGREGGETQYF
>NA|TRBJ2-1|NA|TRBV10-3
TGTGCCATCAGCCAGCCAACCCTAGCGCCGAGCTCCTACAATGAGCAGTTCTTC
CAISQPTLAPSSYNEQFF
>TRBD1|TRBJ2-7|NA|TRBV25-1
TGTGCCAGCAGTGTCCGGGACAGGGGAGGCAACGAGCAGTACTTC
CASSVRDRGGNEQYF
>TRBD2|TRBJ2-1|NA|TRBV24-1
TGTGCCACCAGCCAGGGGCTAGCGGGAGGTGATGAGCAGTTCTTC
CATSQGLAGGDEQFF